This TCR beta chain was identified in a study of shared clonotypes between healthy human individuals. Per the germline V gene, CDR1 is SGDLS and CDR2 is YYNGEE. The CDR3 runs 13 residues. Trimming stripped 3 bases from V and 5 bases from J, with 11 bases between. Per sorted-subset replicate PCR, input was around 200 ng DNA, representing roughly 30,000 T cell genomes. This table comes from immunoSEQ multiplex PCR, and its TCRdb copy is limited to in-frame clones, with some not included. The sample records around 1,000,000 clones, roughly 77% being singletons. Sequencing was carried out using memory CD4+ T cells from PBMCs. The subset is: CD45RA-negative fraction. The V call is TRBV9, the J call TRBJ1-1; D not resolved. This receptor was obtained from a man between 18 and 29 years old in good health. Some clones in this sample may be carry-over from other donors' samples. The CDR3 nucleotides read TGTGCCAGCAGCGAAACGGTAGAGACTGAAGCTTTCTTT. Translation gives CASSETVETEAFF. Variable domain in full (rest from reference TRBV9 and TRBJ1-1): DSGVTQTPKHLITATGQRVTLRCSPRSGDLSVYWYQQSLDQGLQFLIQYYNGEERAKGNILERFSAQQFPDLHSELNLSSLELGDSALYFCASSETVETEAFFGQGTRLTVV.